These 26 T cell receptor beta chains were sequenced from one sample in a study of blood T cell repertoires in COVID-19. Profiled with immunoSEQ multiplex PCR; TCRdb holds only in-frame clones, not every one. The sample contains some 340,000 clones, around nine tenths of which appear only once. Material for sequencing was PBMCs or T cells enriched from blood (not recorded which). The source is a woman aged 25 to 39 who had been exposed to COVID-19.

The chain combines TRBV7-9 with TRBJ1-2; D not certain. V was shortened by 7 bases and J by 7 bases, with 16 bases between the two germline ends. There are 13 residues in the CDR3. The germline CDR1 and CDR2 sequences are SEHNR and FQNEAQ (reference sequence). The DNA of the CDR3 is TGTGCCAGCACCCGGGGAGAATTGAGTGGCTACACCTTC. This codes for CASTRGELSGYTF.

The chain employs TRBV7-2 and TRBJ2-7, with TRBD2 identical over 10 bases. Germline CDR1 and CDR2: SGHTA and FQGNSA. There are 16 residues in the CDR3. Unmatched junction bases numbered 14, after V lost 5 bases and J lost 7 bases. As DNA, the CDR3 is TGTGCCAGCAGCCAAAGCCGACTAGCGGGTATGGTAGAGCAGTACTTC. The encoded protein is CASSQSRLAGMVEQYF.

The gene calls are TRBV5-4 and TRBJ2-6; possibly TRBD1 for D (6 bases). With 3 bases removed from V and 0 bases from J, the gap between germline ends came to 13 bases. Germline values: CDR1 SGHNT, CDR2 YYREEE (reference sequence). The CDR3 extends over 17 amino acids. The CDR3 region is CASSSMTGYSGANVLTF. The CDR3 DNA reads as TGTGCCAGCAGCTCGATGACAGGTTACTCTGGGGCCAACGTCCTGACTTTC. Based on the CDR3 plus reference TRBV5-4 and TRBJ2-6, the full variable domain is ETGVTQSPTHLIKTRGQQVTLRCSSQSGHNTVSWYQQALGQGPQFIFQYYREEENGRGNFPPRFSGLQFPNYSSELNVNALELDDSALYLCASSSMTGYSGANVLTFGAGSRLTVL.

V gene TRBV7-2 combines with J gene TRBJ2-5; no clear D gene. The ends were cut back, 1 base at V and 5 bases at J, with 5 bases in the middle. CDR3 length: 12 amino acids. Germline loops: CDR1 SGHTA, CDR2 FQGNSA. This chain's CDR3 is CASSLGAETQYF. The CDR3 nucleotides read TGTGCCAGCAGCTTAGGGGCGGAGACCCAGTACTTC.

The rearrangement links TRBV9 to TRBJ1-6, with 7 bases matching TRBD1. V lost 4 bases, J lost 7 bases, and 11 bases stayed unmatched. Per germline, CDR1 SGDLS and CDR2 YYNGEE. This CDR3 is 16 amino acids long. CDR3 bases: TGTGCCAGCAGCACCAGACCGGGACAGCGCAATTCACCCCTCCACTTT. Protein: CASSTRPGQRNSPLHF.

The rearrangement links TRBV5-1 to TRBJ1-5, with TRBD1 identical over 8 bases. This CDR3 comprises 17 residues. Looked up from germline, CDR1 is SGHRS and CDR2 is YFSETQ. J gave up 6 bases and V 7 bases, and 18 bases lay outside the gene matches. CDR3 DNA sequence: TGCGCCAGCCGGAATGGCCGGACAGGGAGGATAGTTCAGCCCCAGCATTTT. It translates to CASRNGRTGRIVQPQHF.

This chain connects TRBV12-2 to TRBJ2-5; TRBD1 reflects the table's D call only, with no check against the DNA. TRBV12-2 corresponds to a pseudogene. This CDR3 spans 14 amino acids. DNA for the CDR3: TGTGCAAGTCGCGCTAGGGGTTTTGCGGAGACCCAGTACTTC. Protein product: CASRARGFAETQYF.

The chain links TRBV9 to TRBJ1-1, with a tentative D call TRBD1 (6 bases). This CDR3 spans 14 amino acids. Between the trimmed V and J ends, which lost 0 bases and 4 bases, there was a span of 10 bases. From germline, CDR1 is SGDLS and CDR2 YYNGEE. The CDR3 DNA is TGTGCCAGCAGCGTAGAAAGCAGGGGCACTGAAGCTTTCTTT. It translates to CASSVESRGTEAFF.

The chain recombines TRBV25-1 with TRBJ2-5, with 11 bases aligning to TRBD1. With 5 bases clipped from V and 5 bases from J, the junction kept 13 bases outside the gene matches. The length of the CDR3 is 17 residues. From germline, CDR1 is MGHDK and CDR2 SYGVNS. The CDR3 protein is CASSPYLGDRGAETQYF. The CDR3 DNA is TGTGCCAGCAGTCCCTATTTGGGGGACAGGGGGGCGGAGACCCAGTACTTC.

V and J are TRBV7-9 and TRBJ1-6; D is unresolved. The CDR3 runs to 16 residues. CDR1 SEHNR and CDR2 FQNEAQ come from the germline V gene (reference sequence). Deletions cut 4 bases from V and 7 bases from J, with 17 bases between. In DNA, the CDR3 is TGTGCCAGCAGCTGGTCCCGAGGCTCGCAAAATTCACCCCTCCACTTT. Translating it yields CASSWSRGSQNSPLHF.

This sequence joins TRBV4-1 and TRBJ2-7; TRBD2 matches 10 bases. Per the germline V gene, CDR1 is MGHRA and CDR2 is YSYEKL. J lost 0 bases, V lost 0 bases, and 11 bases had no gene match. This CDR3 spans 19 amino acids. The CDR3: CASSQEWSLAGVGSYEQYF. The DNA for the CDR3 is TGCGCCAGCAGCCAAGAATGGTCCCTAGCGGGGGTGGGCTCCTACGAGCAGTACTTC.

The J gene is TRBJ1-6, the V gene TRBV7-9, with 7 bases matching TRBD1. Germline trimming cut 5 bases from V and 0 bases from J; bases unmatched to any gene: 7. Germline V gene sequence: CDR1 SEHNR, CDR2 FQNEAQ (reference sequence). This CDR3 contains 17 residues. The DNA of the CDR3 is TGTGCCAGCAGCCGGGACAGACAAAGCTCCTATAATTCACCCCTCCACTTT. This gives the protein CASSRDRQSSYNSPLHF.

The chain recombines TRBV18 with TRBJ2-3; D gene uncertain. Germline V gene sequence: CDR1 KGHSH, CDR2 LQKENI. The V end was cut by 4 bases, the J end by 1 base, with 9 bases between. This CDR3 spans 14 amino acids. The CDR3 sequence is CASSRVLGTDTQYF. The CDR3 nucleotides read TGTGCCAGCTCACGCGTTCTAGGCACAGATACGCAGTATTTT.

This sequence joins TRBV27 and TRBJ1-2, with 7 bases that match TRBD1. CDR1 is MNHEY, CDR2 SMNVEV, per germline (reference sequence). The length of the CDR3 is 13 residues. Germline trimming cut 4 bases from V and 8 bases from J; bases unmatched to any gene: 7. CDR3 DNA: TGTGCCAGCAGTTCTTGGCAGGGGGACGGCTACACCTTC. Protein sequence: CASSSWQGDGYTF.

The CDR3 DNA reads as TGCACCAGCAGCCAAGTGGGGCAATGGGGGGGCGAAAAACTGTTTTTT. This gives the protein CTSSQVGQWGGEKLFF. The chain combines TRBV1 with TRBJ1-4. TRBV1 is noted as a pseudogene. The CDR3 is made up of 16 amino acids.

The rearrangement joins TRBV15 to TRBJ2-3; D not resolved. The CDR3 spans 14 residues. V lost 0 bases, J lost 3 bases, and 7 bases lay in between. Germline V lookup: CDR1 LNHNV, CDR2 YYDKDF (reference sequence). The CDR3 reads CATSRDQWTDTQYF. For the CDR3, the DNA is TGTGCCACCAGCAGAGATCAGTGGACAGATACGCAGTATTTT.

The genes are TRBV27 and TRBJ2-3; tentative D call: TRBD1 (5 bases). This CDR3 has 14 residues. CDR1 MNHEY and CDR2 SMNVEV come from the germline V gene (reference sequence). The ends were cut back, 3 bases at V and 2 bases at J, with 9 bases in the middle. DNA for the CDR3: TGTGCCAGCAGTTTCGACAGAAACACAGATACGCAGTATTTT. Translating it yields CASSFDRNTDTQYF.

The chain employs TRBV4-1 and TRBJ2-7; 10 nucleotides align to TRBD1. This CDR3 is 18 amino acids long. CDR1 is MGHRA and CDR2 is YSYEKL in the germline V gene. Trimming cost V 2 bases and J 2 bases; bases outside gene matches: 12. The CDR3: CASSQKETGGIMAYEQYF. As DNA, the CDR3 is TGCGCCAGCAGCCAAAAAGAGACAGGGGGCATCATGGCCTACGAGCAGTACTTC.

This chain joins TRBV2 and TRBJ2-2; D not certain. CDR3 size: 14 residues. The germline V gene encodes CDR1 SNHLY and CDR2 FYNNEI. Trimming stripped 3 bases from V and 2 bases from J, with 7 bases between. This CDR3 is CASSETTNTGELFF. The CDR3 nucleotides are TGTGCCAGCAGTGAGACAACCAACACCGGGGAGCTGTTTTTT.

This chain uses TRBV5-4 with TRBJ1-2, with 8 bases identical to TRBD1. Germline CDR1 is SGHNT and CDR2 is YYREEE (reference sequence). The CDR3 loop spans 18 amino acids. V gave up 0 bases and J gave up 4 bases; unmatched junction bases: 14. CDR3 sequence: CASSLGLGLTGDIYGYTF. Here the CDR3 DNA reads TGTGCCAGCAGCTTGGGGTTGGGGTTGACAGGGGACATCTATGGCTACACCTTC.

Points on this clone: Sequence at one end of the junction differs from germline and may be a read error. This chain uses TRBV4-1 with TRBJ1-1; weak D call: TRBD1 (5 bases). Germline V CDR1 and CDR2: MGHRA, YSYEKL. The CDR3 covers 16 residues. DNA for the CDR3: TGCGCCAGCAGCCAAGCTCGTCAGGGAAGAAAATCTGGTCACCAATTT. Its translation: CASSQARQGRKSGHQF.

Written as DNA, the CDR3 is TGCGCCAGCAGCTTGCAGGGACAAGGAGAGACCCAGTACTTC. Amino acid sequence: CASSLQGQGETQYF. This rearrangement joins TRBV5-1 to TRBJ2-5, with D tentatively TRBD1 (6 bases). The CDR3 is 14 amino acids. The V and J ends lost 1 base and 4 bases respectively, with 11 bases between them. CDR1 is SGHRS, CDR2 YFSETQ, per germline. Looking up the rest from reference TRBV5-1 and TRBJ2-5 gives the full variable domain: KAGVTQTPRYLIKTRGQQVTLSCSPISGHRSVSWYQQTPGQGLQFLFEYFSETQRNKGNFPGRFSGRQFSNSRSEMNVSTLELGDSALYLCASSLQGQGETQYFGPGTRLLVL.

The CDR3 DNA sequence: TGTGCCAGCAGCCCACGCGGGGCGGAAAACACCATATATTTT. As protein: CASSPRGAENTIYF. The chain has TRBV14 and TRBJ1-3; D is possibly TRBD1 (5 bases). The CDR3 loop spans 14 amino acids. V was shortened by 4 bases and J by 6 bases, with 13 bases between the two germline ends. Looked up from germline, CDR1 is SGHDN and CDR2 is FVKESK.

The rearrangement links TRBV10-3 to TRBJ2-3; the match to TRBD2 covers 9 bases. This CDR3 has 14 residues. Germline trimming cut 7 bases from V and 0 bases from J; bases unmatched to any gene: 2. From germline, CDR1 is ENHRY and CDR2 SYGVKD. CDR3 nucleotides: TGTGCCATCAACGCGGGGGGGAGCACAGATACGCAGTATTTT. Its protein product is CAINAGGSTDTQYF.

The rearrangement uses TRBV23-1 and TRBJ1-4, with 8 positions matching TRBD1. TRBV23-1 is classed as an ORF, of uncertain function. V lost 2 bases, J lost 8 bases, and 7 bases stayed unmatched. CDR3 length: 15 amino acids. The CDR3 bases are TGCGCCAGCAGTCAAGACAGGGGTAGAGGGGAAAAACTGTTTTTT. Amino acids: CASSQDRGRGEKLFF.

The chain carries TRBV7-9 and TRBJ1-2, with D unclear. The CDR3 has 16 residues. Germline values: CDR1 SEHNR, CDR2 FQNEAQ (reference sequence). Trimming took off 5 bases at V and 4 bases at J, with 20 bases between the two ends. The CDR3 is CASSKVGPGKVYGYTF. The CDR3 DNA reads TGTGCCAGCAGCAAAGTCGGTCCGGGGAAGGTCTATGGCTACACCTTC.